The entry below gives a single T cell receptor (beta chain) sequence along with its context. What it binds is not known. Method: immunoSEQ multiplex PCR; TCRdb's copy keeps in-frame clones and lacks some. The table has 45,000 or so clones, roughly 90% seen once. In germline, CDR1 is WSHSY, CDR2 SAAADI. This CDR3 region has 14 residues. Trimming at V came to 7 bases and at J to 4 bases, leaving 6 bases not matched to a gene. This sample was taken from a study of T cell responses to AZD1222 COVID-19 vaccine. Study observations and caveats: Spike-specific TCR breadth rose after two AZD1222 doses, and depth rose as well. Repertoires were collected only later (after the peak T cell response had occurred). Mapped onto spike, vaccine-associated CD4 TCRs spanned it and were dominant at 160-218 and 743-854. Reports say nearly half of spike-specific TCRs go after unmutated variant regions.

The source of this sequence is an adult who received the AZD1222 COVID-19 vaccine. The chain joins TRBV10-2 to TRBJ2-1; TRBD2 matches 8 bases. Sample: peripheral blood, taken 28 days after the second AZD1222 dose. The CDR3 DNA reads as TGCGCCAGCACCGGGACTAGTTTATACAATGAGCAGTTCTTC. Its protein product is CASTGTSLYNEQFF.